The text below deals with one T cell receptor (beta chain). Sequenced by immunoSEQ multiplex PCR; TCRdb stores in-frame clones only, minus some. The sample includes about 13,000 clones, around 86% seen only once; the top ten take 9.5% to 12%. This sample was taken from a study of technical replicates of blood from four donors. The V end lost 8 bases, the J end lost 7 bases, and 21 bases lay between the germline ends. The CDR3 totals 15 residues. Germline CDR1 is MGHRA and CDR2 is YSYEKL. J is TRBJ2-1 and V is TRBV4-1, with a weak D call TRBD2 (6 bases). Sequencing was carried out using PBMCs. The origin of this receptor is a human donor in good health. CDR3 nucleotide sequence: TGCGCCAGCTCCCTCAGCGGGTCCTGGCGGAATGAGCAGTTCTTC. Residues: CASSLSGSWRNEQFF.